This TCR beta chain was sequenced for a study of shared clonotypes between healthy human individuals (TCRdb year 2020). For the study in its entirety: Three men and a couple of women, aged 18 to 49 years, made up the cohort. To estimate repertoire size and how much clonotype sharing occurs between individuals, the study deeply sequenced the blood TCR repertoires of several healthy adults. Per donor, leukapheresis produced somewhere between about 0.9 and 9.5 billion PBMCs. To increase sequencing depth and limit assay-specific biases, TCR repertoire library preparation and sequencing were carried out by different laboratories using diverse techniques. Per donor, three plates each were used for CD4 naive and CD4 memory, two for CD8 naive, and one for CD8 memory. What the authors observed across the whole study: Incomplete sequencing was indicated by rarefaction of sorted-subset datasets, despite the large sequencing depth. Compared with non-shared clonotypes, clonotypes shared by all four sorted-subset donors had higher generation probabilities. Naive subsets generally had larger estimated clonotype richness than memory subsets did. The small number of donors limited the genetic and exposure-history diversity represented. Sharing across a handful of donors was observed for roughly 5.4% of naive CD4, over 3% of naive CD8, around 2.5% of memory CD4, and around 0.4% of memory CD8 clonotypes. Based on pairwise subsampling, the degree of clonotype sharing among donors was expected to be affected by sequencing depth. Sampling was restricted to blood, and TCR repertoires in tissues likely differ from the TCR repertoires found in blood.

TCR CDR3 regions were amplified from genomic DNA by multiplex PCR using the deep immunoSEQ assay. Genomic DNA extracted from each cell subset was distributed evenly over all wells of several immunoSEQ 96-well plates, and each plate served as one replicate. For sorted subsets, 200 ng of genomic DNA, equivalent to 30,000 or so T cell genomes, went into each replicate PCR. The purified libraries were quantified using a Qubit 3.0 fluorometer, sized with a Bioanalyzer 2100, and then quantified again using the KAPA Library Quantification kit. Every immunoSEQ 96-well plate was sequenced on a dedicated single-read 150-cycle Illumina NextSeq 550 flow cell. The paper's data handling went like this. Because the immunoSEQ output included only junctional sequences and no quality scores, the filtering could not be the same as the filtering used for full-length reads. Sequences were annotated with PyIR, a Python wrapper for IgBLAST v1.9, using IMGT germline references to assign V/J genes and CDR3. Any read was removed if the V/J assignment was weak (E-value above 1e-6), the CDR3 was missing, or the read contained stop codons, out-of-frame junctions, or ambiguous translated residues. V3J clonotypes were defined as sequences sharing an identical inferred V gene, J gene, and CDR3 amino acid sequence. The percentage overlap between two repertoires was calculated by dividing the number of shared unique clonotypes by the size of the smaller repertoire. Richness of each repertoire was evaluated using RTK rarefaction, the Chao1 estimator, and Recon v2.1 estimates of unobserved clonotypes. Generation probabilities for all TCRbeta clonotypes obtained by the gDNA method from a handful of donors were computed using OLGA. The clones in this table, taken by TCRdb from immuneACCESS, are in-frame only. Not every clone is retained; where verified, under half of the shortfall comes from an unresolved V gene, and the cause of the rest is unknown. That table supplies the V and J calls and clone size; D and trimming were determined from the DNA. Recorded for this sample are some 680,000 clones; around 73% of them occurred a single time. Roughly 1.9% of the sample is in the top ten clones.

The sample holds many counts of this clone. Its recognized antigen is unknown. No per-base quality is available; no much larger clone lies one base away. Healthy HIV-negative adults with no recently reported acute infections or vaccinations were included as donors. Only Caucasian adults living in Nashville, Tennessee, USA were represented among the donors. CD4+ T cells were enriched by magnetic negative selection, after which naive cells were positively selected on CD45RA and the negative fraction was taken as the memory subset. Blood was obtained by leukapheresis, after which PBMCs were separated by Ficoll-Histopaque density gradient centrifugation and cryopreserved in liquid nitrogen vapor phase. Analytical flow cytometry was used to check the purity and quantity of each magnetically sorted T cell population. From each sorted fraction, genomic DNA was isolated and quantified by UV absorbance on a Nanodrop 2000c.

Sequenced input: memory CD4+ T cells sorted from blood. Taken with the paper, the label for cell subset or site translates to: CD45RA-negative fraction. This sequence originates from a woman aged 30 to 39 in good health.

The CDR3 loop reads CASSIGLVNTEAFF. The DNA sequence is TGTGCCAGTAGTATCGGGTTGGTAAACACTGAAGCTTTCTTT. The V and J genes are TRBV19 and TRBJ1-1; there is no confident call for the D gene. The CDR3 runs 14 residues from the cysteine to the phenylalanine. Only CDR3 DNA remains: 42 bases, in frame from the first base. At the junction V is shortened by 3 bases and J by 2 bases, with 10 bases in between. The germline V gene encodes CDR1 LNHDA and CDR2 SQIVND (reference sequence).